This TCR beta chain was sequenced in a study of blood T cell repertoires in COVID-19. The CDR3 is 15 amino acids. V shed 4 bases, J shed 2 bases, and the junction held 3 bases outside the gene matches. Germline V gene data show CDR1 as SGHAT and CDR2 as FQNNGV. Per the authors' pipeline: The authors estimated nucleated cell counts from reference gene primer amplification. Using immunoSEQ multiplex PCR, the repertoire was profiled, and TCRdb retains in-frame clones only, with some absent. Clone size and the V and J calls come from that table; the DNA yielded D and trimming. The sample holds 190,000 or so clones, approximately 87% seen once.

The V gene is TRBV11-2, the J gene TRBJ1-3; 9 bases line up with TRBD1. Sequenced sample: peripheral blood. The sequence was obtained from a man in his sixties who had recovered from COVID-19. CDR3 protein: CASSWGQGTGNTIYF. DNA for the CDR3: TGTGCCAGCAGCTGGGGACAGGGAACTGGAAACACCATATATTTT.